This T cell receptor beta chain emerged from a study of T cells expressing NK-cell markers. Background on the study: HCMV seropositivity marked most of the eight sequenced donors; one was seronegative. Points from the study as a whole: Roughly 1.0-7.0% of CD8+ T cells in about six donors belonged to dominant NKG2C+ clonotypes.

The CDR3 has 13 amino acids. TCRdb reprocessed the 5' RACE reads and stores each CDR3 protein as one record, lacking DNA. The specimen's table records about 460,000 distinct CDR3 sequences. In regard to this clonotype: Antigen specificity is unknown.

This receptor was taken from a woman aged 50 to 60 in good health. Sample: blood T cells: a sorted CD56 or NKG2C T cell subset, CD4+ or CD8+ T cells, or bulk PBMC T cells (not recorded which). The chain combines TRBV12-3 or TRBV12-4 with TRBJ1-2. The CDR3 loop is CASSTVVHNGYTF.